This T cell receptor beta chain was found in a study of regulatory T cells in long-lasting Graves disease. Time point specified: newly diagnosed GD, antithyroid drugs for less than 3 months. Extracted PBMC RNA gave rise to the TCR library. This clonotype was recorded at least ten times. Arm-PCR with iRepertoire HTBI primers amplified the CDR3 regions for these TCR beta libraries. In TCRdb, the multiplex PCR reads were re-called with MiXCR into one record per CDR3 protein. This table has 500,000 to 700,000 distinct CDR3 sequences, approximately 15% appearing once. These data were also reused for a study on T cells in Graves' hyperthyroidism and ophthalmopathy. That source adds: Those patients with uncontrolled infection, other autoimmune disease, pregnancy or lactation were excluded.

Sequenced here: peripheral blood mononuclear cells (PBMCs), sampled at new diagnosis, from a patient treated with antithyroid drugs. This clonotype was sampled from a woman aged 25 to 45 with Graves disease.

Here the CDR3 DNA reads TGTGCCAGCAGTTTAAGCGGGGGGCGGCAGCCCCAGCATTTT. This sequence encodes CASSLSGGRQPQHF. This rearrangement joins TRBV27 to TRBJ1-5, with a tentative D call TRBD1 (6 bases). Germline CDR1 reads MNHEY; CDR2 reads SMNVEV (reference sequence). The V gene lost 2 bases and the J gene lost 7 bases, with 12 bases spanning the gap. The CDR3 contains 14 residues.